Listed here are 17 T cell receptor beta chains from one sample, sequenced in a study of beta chain features in type 1 diabetes. The authors reverse transcribed all of the isolated RNA, so sequencing captured expressed TCRB transcripts. Repertoires were generated with immunoSEQ multiplex PCR, while TCRdb's copy carries only in-frame clones and drops some. The data contain 350,000 to 450,000 clones, 14% of them singletons. Sample: naive CD4+ T cells from blood. The receptors shown here come from a man aged 25 to 40 in good health.

The chain carries TRBV9 and TRBJ2-4; D perhaps matches TRBD2 (5 bases). This CDR3 has 14 residues. The germline CDR1 and CDR2 sequences are SGDLS and YYNGEE. With 0 bases removed from V and 7 bases from J, the gap between germline ends came to 11 bases. The chain's CDR3 is CASSVVLASNIQYF. The DNA for the CDR3 is TGTGCCAGCAGCGTAGTGCTAGCTTCCAACATTCAGTACTTC. The entire variable domain, with the rest obtained from reference TRBV9 and TRBJ2-4, is as follows: DSGVTQTPKHLITATGQRVTLRCSPRSGDLSVYWYQQSLDQGLQFLIQYYNGEERAKGNILERFSAQQFPDLHSELNLSSLELGDSALYFCASSVVLASNIQYFGAGTRLSVL.

This chain uses TRBV9 with TRBJ2-2; 7 bases map to TRBD1. The germline gives CDR1 SGDLS, CDR2 YYNGEE. This CDR3 is built from 15 residues. V dropped 5 bases and J dropped 0; count of bases not matched to a gene: 4. The CDR3: CASRNTGANTGELFF. The CDR3 DNA is TGTGCCAGCAGAAATACAGGGGCGAACACCGGGGAGCTGTTTTTT. Supplemented by reference TRBV9 and TRBJ2-2, the full variable domain reads DSGVTQTPKHLITATGQRVTLRCSPRSGDLSVYWYQQSLDQGLQFLIQYYNGEERAKGNILERFSAQQFPDLHSELNLSSLELGDSALYFCASRNTGANTGELFFGEGSRLTVL.

This clone was found a few times. The V call is TRBV5-1, the J call TRBJ1-1; D might be TRBD1 (6 bases). The CDR3 covers 15 residues. Trimming shortened V by 4 bases and J by 4 bases, and 17 bases separated the two germline ends. Germline V gene lookup returns CDR1 SGHRS and CDR2 YFSETQ. CDR3: CASSETGIRGTEAFF. CDR3 DNA sequence: TGCGCCAGCAGCGAAACAGGGATCAGGGGCACTGAAGCTTTCTTT.

The J gene is TRBJ2-7, the V gene TRBV9, with D perhaps TRBD1 (6 bases). V was clipped by 0 bases and J by 2 bases, with 9 bases between them. Germline loops: CDR1 SGDLS, CDR2 YYNGEE. CDR3 length equals 14 residues. The CDR3 loop is CASSVGQVAYEQYF. The CDR3 DNA sequence: TGTGCCAGCAGCGTAGGACAGGTGGCCTACGAGCAGTACTTC.

This clone was seen only a few times. The chain combines TRBV6-6 with TRBJ2-5, with 7 positions matching TRBD2. Germline-derived CDR1 and CDR2 are MNHNY and SVGAGI (reference sequence). The length of the CDR3 is 14 residues. The junction had 5 bases not matched to a gene; V was cut back by 2 bases and J by 5 bases. As DNA, the CDR3 is TGTGCCAGCAGTTACACTGGACTAGGGGAGACCCAGTACTTC. Protein: CASSYTGLGETQYF.

The chain uses TRBV30 and TRBJ2-5; D tentatively fits TRBD1 or TRBD2 (5 bases each). CDR1 is GTSNPN, CDR2 SVGIG, per germline (reference sequence). The CDR3 sequence is 12 residues long. V lost 8 bases and J lost 0, with 10 bases in between. DNA for the CDR3: TGTGCCCAGAGAGGGGACCAAGAGACCCAGTACTTC. Protein: CAQRGDQETQYF.

Only a few counts were recorded for this clone. The germline gene is not matched at one end of the junction; a read error may be the cause. As DNA, the CDR3 is TGTGCCAGCTTACCACTAGCGGGAGCTGCTGAGCAGTTCTTC. This gives the protein CASLPLAGAAEQFF. The chain couples TRBV18 to TRBJ2-1; 11 positions match TRBD2. This CDR3 is 14 amino acids long. Germline lookup yields CDR1 KGHSH and CDR2 LQKENI.

The CDR3 nucleotides read TGTGCCTGGAGTTTTCGAAGGACAACTACTAACTATGGCTACACCTTC. It translates to CAWSFRRTTTNYGYTF. The chain employs TRBV30 and TRBJ1-2; the D gene is possibly TRBD1 (5 bases). The CDR3 totals 16 residues. Trimming stripped 2 bases from V and 0 bases from J, with 16 bases between. Germline V gives CDR1 GTSNPN, CDR2 SVGIG (reference sequence).

The sample holds a few counts of this clone. V is TRBV5-4 and J is TRBJ2-5; D tentatively fits TRBD1 or TRBD2 (5 bases each). The CDR3 is 15 amino acids. Trimming removed 4 bases at V and 2 bases at J, with 15 bases between. Germline V gene lookup returns CDR1 SGHNT and CDR2 YYREEE (reference sequence). DNA of the CDR3: TGTGCCAGCAGCGTGGGACCGACGGTACAAGAGACCCAGTACTTC. Protein: CASSVGPTVQETQYF.

V gene TRBV10-3 combines with J gene TRBJ1-3; the match to TRBD1 covers 8 bases. The CDR3 length is 14 residues. V shed 6 bases and J 0 bases; nucleotides not matched to a gene: 1. Germline-derived CDR1 and CDR2 are ENHRY and SYGVKD. Here the CDR3 reads CAIRGQVSGNTIYF. CDR3 sequence (DNA): TGTGCCATCAGGGGACAGGTCTCTGGAAACACCATATATTTT.

This clone was observed a few times. The chain employs TRBV11-2 and TRBJ1-1, with D perhaps TRBD1 (6 bases). Germline V gene sequence: CDR1 SGHAT, CDR2 FQNNGV. V lost 7 bases, J lost 4 bases, and 16 bases lay in between. The CDR3 is made up of 14 amino acids. CDR3 coding DNA: TGTGCCAGCACCCCCACAGGGATGCGCACTGAAGCTTTCTTT. Translated: CASTPTGMRTEAFF.

This clone came up a few times. The V call is TRBV12-5, the J call TRBJ1-5; D call uncertain. The V end lost 3 bases, the J end lost 8 bases, and 5 bases lay between the germline ends. The CDR3 loop spans 11 amino acids. The germline CDR1 and CDR2 sequences are LGHNT and FRNRAP. This CDR3 is CASGFGEPQHF. Here the CDR3 DNA reads TGTGCTAGTGGTTTCGGTGAGCCCCAGCATTTT.

This clone has more than one count but fewer than ten. V usage is TRBV15 and J usage is TRBJ2-6, with D hard to call. Looked up from germline, CDR1 is LNHNV and CDR2 is YYDKDF (reference sequence). V was trimmed by 6 bases and J by 1 base, leaving 7 bases between them. The CDR3 spans 14 residues. Here the CDR3 DNA reads TGTGCCACCAGGTCCGCTTCTGGGGCCAACGTCCTGACTTTC. Its protein product is CATRSASGANVLTF.

This clone came up a few times. The V gene is TRBV10-3, the J gene TRBJ2-1; 8 bases map to TRBD2. With 4 bases clipped from V and 6 bases from J, the junction kept 11 bases outside the gene matches. The CDR3 has 16 amino acids. Germline V CDR1 and CDR2: ENHRY, SYGVKD. The CDR3 is CAISVFGGRRSNEQFF. CDR3 nucleotides: TGTGCCATCAGTGTTTTCGGCGGGAGGAGGAGCAATGAGCAGTTCTTC.

The rearrangement joins TRBV30 to TRBJ2-4; 9 nucleotides match TRBD2. V lost 1 base and J lost 5; bases outside the gene matches: 6. Per germline, CDR1 GTSNPN and CDR2 SVGIG (reference sequence). There are 15 residues in the CDR3. The DNA for the CDR3 is TGTGCCTGGAGTGGTAGCGGGAGCTCCCAAAACATTCAGTACTTC. Translated: CAWSGSGSSQNIQYF.

This chain joins TRBV7-9 and TRBJ2-3, with D possibly TRBD1 on 5 matching bases. V lost 0 bases and J 2 bases, leaving 6 bases between the germline ends. This CDR3 has 14 residues. Germline V gene sequence: CDR1 SEHNR, CDR2 FQNEAQ (reference sequence). The CDR3 bases are TGTGCCAGCAGCTTAGCTGGGGCCACAGATACGCAGTATTTT. Protein product: CASSLAGATDTQYF.

This clone was detected only a few times. This sequence joins TRBV13 and TRBJ2-5, with TRBD2 matching 8 bases. CDR3 length: 14 amino acids. Germline-derived CDR1 and CDR2 are PRHDT and FYEKMQ (reference sequence). V shed 4 bases and J 5 bases; nucleotides not matched to a gene: 6. The CDR3 bases are TGTGCCAGCAGCTACGGACTAGCTGCGGAGACCCAGTACTTC. Its translation is CASSYGLAAETQYF. The complete variable domain, with remaining parts taken from reference TRBV13 and TRBJ2-5, reads AAGVIQSPRHLIKEKRETATLKCYPIPRHDTVYWYQQGPGQDPQFLISFYEKMQSDKGSIPDRFSAQQFSDYHSELNMSSLELGDSALYFCASSYGLAAETQYFGPGTRLLVL.